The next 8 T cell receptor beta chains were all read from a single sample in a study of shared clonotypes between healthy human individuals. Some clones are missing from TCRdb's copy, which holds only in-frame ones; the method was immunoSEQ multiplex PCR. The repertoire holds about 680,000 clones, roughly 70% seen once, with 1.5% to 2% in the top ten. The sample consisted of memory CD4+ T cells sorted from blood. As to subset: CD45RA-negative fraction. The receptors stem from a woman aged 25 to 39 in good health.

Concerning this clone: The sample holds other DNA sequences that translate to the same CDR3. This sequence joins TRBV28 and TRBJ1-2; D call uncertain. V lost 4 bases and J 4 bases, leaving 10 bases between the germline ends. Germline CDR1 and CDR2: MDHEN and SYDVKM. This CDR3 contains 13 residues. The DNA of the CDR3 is TGTGCCAGCAGTTATCCAGGCATCTATGGCTACACCTTC. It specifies CASSYPGIYGYTF.

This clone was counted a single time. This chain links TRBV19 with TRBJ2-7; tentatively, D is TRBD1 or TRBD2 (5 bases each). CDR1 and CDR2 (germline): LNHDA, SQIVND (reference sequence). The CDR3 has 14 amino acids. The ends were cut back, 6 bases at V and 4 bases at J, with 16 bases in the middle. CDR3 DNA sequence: TGTGCCAGTAGCCGCCGGGACGCCACTTACGAGCAGTACTTC. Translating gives CASSRRDATYEQYF. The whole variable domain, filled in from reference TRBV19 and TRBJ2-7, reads DGGITQSPKYLFRKEGQNVTLSCEQNLNHDAMYWYRQDPGQGLRLIYYSQIVNDFQKGDIAEGYSVSREKKESFPLTVTSAQKNPTAFYLCASSRRDATYEQYFGPGTRLTVT.

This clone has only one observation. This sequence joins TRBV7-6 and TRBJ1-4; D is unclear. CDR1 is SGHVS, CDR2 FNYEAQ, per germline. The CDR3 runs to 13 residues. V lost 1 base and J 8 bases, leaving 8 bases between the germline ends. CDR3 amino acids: CASSLGQVEKLFF. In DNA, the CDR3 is TGTGCCAGCAGCTTAGGGCAGGTGGAAAAACTGTTTTTT.

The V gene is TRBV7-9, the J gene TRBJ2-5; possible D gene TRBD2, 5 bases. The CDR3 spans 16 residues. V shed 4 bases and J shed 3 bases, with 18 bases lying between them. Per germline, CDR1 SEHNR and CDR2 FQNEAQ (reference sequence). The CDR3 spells CASSYQLVSPEETQYF. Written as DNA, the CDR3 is TGTGCCAGCAGCTATCAACTAGTCTCACCCGAAGAGACCCAGTACTTC.

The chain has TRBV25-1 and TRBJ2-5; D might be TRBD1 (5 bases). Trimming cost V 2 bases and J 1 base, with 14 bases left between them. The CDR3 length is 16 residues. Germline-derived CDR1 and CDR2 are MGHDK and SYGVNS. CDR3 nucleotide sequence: TGTGCCAGCAGTGAAGCCCTCACAGGACCCCAAGAGACCCAGTACTTC. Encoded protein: CASSEALTGPQETQYF.

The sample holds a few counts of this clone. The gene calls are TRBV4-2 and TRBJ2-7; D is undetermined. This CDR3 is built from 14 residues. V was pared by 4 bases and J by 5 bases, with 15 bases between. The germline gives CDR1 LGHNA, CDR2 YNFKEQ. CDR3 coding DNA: TGTGCCAGCAGCCCGAGTAGCCTCTCGAACGAGCAGTACTTC. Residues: CASSPSSLSNEQYF.

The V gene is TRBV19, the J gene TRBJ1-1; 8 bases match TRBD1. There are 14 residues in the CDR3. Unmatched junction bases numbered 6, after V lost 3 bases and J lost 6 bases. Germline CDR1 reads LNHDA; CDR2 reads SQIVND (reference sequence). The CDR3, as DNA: TGTGCCAGTAGTATGACGGACAGGGTCCCTGAAGCTTTCTTT. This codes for CASSMTDRVPEAFF.

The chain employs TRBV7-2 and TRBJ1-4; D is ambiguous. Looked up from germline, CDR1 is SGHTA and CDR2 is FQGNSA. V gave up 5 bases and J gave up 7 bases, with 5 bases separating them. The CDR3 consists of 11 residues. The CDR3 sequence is CASSAVEKLFF. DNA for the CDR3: TGTGCCAGCAGCGCCGTTGAAAAACTGTTTTTT.